This T cell receptor beta chain was found in a study of PD-1 blockade in classical Hodgkin lymphoma. Study-level points and caveats: TCR diversity at baseline was reported to be reduced in newly diagnosed patients relative to healthy donors. Nothing has yet pinned down what causes the repertoire differences, possibly disease activity or prior therapy.

Trimming pared 6 bases from V and 5 bases from J, leaving 17 bases between. Germline CDR1 and CDR2: SNHLY and FYNNEI. This CDR3 has 15 amino acids. As regards this clone: Its antigen is not identified.

Time point given: newly diagnosed, previously untreated cHL patient sample. Magnetic negative selection purified CD4+ T cells from thawed PBMCs. What served as comparison were PBMCs in newly diagnosed, untreated classical Hodgkin lymphoma. The protocol was immunoSEQ multiplex PCR, while the TCRdb copy is restricted to in-frame clones and leaves out a portion. The sample carries tens of thousands of clones, about nine tenths recorded once. The sequence derives from a human donor with classical Hodgkin lymphoma. This chain uses TRBV2 with TRBJ1-5; D ambiguous. Sequenced material: CD4+ T cells from blood. CDR3 sequence reads: CASSPGPVVDQPQHF. The CDR3 nucleotides are TGTGCCAGCAGCCCCGGACCCGTGGTCGATCAGCCCCAGCATTTT.